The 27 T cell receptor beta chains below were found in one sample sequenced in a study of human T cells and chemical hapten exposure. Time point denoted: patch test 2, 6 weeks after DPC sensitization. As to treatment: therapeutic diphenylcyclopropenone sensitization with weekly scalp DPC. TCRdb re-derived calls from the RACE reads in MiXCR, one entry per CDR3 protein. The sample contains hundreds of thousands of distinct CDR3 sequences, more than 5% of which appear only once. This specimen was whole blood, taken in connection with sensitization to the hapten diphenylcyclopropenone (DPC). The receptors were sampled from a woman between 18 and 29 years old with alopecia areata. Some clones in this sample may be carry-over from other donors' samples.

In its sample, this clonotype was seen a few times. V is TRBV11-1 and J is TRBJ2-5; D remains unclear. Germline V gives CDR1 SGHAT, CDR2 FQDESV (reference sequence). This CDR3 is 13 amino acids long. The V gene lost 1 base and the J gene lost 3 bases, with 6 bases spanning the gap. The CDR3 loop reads CASSLEQKETQYF. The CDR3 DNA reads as TGTGCCAGCAGCTTAGAGCAGAAAGAGACCCAGTACTTC.

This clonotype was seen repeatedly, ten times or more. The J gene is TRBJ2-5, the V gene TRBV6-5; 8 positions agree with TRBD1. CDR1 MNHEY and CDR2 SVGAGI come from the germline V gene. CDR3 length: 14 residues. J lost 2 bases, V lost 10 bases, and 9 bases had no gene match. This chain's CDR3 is CATGTGGTQETQYF. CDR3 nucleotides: TGTGCCACCGGGACAGGAGGTACTCAAGAGACCCAGTACTTC.

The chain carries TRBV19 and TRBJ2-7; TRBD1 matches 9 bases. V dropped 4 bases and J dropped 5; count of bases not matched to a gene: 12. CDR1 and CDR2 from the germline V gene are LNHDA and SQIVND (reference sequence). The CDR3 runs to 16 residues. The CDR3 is CASSKWTGTGTHEQYF. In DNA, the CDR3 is TGTGCCAGTAGTAAGTGGACCGGGACAGGGACGCACGAGCAGTACTTC.

CDR3 loop: CASSAGTVPQPQHF. The CDR3 nucleotides read TGTGCCAGCAGCGCTGGGACAGTGCCTCAGCCCCAGCATTTT. The V and J genes are TRBV9 and TRBJ1-5, with TRBD1 matching over 7 bases. The V segment lost 3 bases and the J segment 6 bases; nucleotides outside the gene matches: 6. Germline-derived CDR1 and CDR2 are SGDLS and YYNGEE. The CDR3 runs to 14 residues.

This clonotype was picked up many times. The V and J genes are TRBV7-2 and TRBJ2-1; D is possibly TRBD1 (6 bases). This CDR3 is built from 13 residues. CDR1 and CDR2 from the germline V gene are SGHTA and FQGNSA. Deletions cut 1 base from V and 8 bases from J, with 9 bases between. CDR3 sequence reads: CASSLEQGYEQFF. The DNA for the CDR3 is TGTGCCAGCAGCTTAGAACAGGGATATGAGCAGTTCTTC.

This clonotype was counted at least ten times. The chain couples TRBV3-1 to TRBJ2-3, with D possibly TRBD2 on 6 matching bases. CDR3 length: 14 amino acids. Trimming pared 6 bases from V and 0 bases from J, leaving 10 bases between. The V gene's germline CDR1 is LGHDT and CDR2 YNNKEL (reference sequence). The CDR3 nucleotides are TGTGCCAGCAGGGGGGACTTGAGCACAGATACGCAGTATTTT. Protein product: CASRGDLSTDTQYF.

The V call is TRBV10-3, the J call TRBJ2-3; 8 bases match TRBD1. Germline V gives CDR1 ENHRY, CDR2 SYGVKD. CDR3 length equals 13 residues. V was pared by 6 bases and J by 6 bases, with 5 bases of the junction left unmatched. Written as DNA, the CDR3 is TGTGCCATCAGAGACAGGGGAGGCGATACGCAGTATTTT. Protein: CAIRDRGGDTQYF.

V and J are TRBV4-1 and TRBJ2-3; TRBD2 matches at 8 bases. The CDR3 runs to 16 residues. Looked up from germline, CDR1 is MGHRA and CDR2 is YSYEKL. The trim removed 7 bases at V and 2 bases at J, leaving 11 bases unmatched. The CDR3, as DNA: TGCGCCAGCACCAACGACAGGACTAGCCTCACAGATACGCAGTATTTT. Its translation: CASTNDRTSLTDTQYF.

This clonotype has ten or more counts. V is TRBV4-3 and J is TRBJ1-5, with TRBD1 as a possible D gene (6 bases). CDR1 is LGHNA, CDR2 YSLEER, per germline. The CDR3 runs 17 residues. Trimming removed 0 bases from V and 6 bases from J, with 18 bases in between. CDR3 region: CASSQDRGQGLGQPQHF. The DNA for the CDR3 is TGCGCCAGCAGCCAAGATCGGGGGCAGGGATTAGGTCAGCCCCAGCATTTT.

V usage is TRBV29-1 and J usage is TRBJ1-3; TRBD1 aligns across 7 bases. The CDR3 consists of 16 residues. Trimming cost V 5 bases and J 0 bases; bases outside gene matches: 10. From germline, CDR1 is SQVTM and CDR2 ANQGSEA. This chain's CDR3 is CSVYGTEAGSGNTIYF. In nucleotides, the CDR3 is TGCAGCGTTTACGGGACAGAAGCGGGCTCTGGAAACACCATATATTTT.

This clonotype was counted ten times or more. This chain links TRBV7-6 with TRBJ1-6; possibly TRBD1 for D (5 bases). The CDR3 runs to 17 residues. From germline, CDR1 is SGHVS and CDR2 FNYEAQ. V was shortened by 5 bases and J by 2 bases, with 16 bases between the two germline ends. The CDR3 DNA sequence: TGTGCCAGCAGCCCACGTGCAAAGACAGCCTATAATTCACCCCTCCACTTT. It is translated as CASSPRAKTAYNSPLHF.

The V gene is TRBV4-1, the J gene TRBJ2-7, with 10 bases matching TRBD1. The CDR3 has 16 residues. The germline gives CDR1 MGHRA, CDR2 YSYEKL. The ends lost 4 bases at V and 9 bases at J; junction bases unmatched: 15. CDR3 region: CASSRKRRTGGFGQYF. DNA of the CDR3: TGCGCCAGCAGCCGAAAGAGGAGGACAGGGGGATTCGGGCAGTACTTC.

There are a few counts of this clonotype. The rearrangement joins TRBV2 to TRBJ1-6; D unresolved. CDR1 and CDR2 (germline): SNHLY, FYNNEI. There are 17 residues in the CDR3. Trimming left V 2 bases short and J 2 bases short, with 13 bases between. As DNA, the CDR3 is TGTGCCAGCAGTGAATTCATAGGGAATCCCTATAATTCACCCCTCCACTTT. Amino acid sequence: CASSEFIGNPYNSPLHF.

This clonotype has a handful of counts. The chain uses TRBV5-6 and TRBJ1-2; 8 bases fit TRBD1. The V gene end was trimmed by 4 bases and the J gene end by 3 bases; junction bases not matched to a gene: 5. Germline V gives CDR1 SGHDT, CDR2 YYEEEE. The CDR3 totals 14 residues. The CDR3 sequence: CASSLEDRDYGYTF. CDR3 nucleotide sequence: TGTGCCAGCAGCCTGGAGGACAGGGACTATGGCTACACCTTC.

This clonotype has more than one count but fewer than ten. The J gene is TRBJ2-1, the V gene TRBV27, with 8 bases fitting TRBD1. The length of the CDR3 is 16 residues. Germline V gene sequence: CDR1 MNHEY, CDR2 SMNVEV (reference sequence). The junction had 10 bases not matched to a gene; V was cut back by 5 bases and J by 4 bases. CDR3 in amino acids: CASSRQGSSPYNEQFF. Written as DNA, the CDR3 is TGTGCCAGCAGTAGACAGGGGTCTTCCCCTTACAATGAGCAGTTCTTC.

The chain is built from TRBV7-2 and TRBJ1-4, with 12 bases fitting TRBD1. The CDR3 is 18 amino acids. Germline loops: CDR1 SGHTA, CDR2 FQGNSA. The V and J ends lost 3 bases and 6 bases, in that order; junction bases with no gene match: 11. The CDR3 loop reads CASSFPGTGGEGYEKLFF. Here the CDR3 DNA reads TGTGCCAGCAGCTTCCCCGGGACAGGGGGCGAGGGCTATGAAAAACTGTTTTTT.

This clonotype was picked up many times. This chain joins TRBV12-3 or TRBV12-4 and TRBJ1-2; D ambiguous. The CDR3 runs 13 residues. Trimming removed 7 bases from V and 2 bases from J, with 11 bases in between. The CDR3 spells CASTENTNYGYTF. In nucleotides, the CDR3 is TGTGCCAGCACCGAGAACACGAACTATGGCTACACCTTC.

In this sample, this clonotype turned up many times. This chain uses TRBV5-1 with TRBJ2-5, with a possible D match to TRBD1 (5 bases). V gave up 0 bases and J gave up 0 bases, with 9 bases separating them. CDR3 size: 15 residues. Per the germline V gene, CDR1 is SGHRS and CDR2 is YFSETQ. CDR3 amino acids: CASSLGLGHQETQYF. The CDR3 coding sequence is TGCGCCAGCAGCTTGGGACTGGGGCACCAAGAGACCCAGTACTTC.

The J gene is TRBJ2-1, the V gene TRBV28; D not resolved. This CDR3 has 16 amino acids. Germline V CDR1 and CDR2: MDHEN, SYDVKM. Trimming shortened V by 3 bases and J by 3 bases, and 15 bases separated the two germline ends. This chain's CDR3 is CASSFVRSSRYNEQFF. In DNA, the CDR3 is TGTGCCAGCAGTTTTGTCCGGAGTAGCCGCTACAATGAGCAGTTCTTC.

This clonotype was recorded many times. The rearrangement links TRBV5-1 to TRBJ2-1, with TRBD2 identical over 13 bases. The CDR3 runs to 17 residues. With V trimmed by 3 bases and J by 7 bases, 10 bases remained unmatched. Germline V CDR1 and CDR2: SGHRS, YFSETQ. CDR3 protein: CASSSGTSGVALNEQFF. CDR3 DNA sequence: TGCGCCAGCAGCTCTGGGACTAGCGGGGTGGCCTTGAATGAGCAGTTCTTC.

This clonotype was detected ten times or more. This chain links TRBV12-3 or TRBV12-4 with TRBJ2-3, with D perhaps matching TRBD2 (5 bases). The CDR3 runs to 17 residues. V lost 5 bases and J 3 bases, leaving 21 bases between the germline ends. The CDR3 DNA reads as TGTGCCAGCAGTCTAATTCCGGGATCCGTAGGGACAGATACGCAGTATTTT. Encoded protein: CASSLIPGSVGTDTQYF.

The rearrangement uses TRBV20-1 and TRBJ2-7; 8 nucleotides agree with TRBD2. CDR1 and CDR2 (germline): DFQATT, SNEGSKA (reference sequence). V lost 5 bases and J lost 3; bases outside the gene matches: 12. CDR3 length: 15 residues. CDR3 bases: TGCAGTGCTTATGGGGCGGGGGGCCCCCGCTACGAGCAGTACTTC. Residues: CSAYGAGGPRYEQYF.

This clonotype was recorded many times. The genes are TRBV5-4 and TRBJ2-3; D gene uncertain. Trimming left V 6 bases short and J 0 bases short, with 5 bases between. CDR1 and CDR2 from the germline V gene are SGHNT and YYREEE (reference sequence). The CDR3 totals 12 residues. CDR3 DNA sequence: TGTGCCAGCACTGGGAGCACAGATACGCAGTATTTT. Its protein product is CASTGSTDTQYF.

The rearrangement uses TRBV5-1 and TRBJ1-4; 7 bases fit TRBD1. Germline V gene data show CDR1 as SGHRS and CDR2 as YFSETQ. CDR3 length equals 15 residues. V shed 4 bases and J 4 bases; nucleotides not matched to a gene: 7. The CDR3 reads CASSQGGSDNEKLFF. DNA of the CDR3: TGCGCCAGCAGCCAGGGGGGGAGTGATAATGAAAAACTGTTTTTT.

The CDR3 sequence is CASTRDSSTDTQYF. Here the CDR3 DNA reads TGTGCCAGCACGCGGGATTCTAGCACAGATACGCAGTATTTT. The rearrangement joins TRBV6-6 to TRBJ2-3; D may be TRBD2 (6 bases). The CDR3 sequence is 14 residues long. The germline V gene encodes CDR1 MNHNY and CDR2 SVGAGI (reference sequence). V was trimmed by 7 bases and J by 0 bases, leaving 11 bases between them.

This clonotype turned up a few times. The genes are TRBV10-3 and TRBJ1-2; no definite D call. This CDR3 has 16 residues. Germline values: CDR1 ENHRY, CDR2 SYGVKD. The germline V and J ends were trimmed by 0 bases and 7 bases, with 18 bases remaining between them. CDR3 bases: TGTGCCATCAGTGAGTCGTATGGCCTTTTAGATCTTGGCTACACCTTC. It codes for CAISESYGLLDLGYTF.

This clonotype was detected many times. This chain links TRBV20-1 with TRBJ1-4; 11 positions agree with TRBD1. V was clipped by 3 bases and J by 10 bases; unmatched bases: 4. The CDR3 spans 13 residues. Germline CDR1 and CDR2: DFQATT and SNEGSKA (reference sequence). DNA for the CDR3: TGCAGTGCTAGTCCGGGACAGGGGGTAAAACTGTTTTTT. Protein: CSASPGQGVKLFF.